These 20 T cell receptor beta chains share one sample of origin, sequenced in a study of PD-1 blockade in classical Hodgkin lymphoma. Relapse was seen in all patients after autologous stem cell transplantation, and brentuximab vedotin exposure was variable. Data came from immunoSEQ multiplex PCR; TCRdb stores just in-frame clones and leaves some out. The sample records 43,000 or so clones, around 72% being singletons. Here the sequenced sample was peripheral blood mononuclear cells (PBMCs), taken at baseline. The receptors derive from a human donor with classical Hodgkin lymphoma.

This chain connects TRBV4-1 to TRBJ1-1, with unresolved D. This CDR3 region has 14 residues. Germline V gene sequence: CDR1 MGHRA, CDR2 YSYEKL. Trimming left V 5 bases short and J 4 bases short, with 14 bases between. CDR3 protein: CASSGPLRGTEAFF. The CDR3 DNA follows: TGCGCCAGCAGCGGGCCCCTGAGAGGCACTGAAGCTTTCTTT.

There are a few counts of this clone. The same CDR3 arises from other DNA sequences in this sample as well. V is TRBV5-5 and J is TRBJ1-2; possibly TRBD1 for D (5 bases). Germline-derived CDR1 and CDR2 are SGHKS and YYEKEE (reference sequence). This CDR3 comprises 14 residues. Deletions cut 0 bases from V and 2 bases from J, with 8 bases between. In nucleotides, the CDR3 is TGTGCCAGCAGCTTGGCCGGGGGGAACTATGGCTACACCTTC. Protein: CASSLAGGNYGYTF.

The gene calls are TRBV10-3 and TRBJ1-5; 7 bases align to TRBD1. The germline gives CDR1 ENHRY, CDR2 SYGVKD. CDR3 length: 14 residues. V gave up 3 bases and J gave up 4 bases; unmatched junction bases: 3. The CDR3 sequence: CAISELQGNQPQHF. The CDR3 bases are TGTGCCATCAGTGAATTACAGGGGAATCAGCCCCAGCATTTT.

The chain uses TRBV5-1 and TRBJ1-3, with 8 bases fitting TRBD1. With 6 bases clipped from V and 0 bases from J, the junction kept 5 bases outside the gene matches. The CDR3 totals 15 residues. Germline assignment: CDR1 SGHRS and CDR2 YFSETQ. The CDR3 spells CASTPDRASGNTIYF. DNA for the CDR3: TGCGCCAGCACCCCGGACAGGGCCTCTGGAAACACCATATATTTT.

The chain has TRBV19 and TRBJ2-5, with 8 bases fitting TRBD2. After removal of 10 bases from V and 3 bases from J, the junction contained 10 bases not matched to a gene. CDR3 length: 14 residues. CDR1 LNHDA and CDR2 SQIVND come from the germline V gene (reference sequence). CDR3 in amino acids: CATNGGGTKETQYF. As DNA, the CDR3 is TGTGCCACCAACGGCGGGGGGACTAAAGAGACCCAGTACTTC.

J is TRBJ1-1 and V is TRBV5-1; D is ambiguous. In germline, CDR1 is SGHRS, CDR2 YFSETQ. There are 15 residues in the CDR3. Between the trimmed V and J ends, which lost 4 bases and 0 bases, there was a span of 13 bases. CDR3 region: CASSGGFEVNTEAFF. In DNA, the CDR3 is TGCGCCAGCAGCGGCGGATTCGAGGTGAACACTGAAGCTTTCTTT.

V is TRBV7-3 and J is TRBJ2-3; 16 nucleotides match TRBD2. Germline values: CDR1 SGHTA, CDR2 FQGTGA. CDR3 length: 17 amino acids. The ends lost 5 bases at V and 5 bases at J; junction bases unmatched: 7. Here the CDR3 reads CASSPGTSGRAGDTQYF. CDR3 DNA: TGTGCCAGCAGCCCGGGGACTAGCGGGAGGGCGGGAGATACGCAGTATTTT.

J is TRBJ2-3 and V is TRBV14; D is uncertain. The V gene lost 1 base and the J gene lost 1 base, with 9 bases spanning the gap. Germline CDR1 is SGHDN and CDR2 is FVKESK. The CDR3 runs to 15 residues. CDR3 region: CASSQGLVRTDTQYF. Here the CDR3 DNA reads TGTGCCAGCAGCCAAGGGTTGGTCCGCACAGATACGCAGTATTTT.

The chain joins TRBV28 to TRBJ1-1; D gene uncertain. CDR1 is MDHEN, CDR2 SYDVKM, per germline. Trimming took off 7 bases at V and 3 bases at J, with 6 bases between the two ends. The CDR3 contains 11 residues. The CDR3 nucleotides are TGTGCCAGCACGCAGCACACTGAAGCTTTCTTT. Translating gives CASTQHTEAFF.

There are a few counts of this clone. CDR3 in amino acids: CASSLGAGGYFF. DNA of the CDR3: TGTGCCAGCAGCTTAGGGGCAGGGGGGTATTTCTTT. The chain employs TRBV13 and TRBJ1-1; 7 nucleotides align to TRBD1. Trimming cost V 0 bases and J 13 bases; bases outside gene matches: 5. CDR1 PRHDT and CDR2 FYEKMQ come from the germline V gene (reference sequence). This CDR3 has 12 residues.

This chain connects TRBV7-2 to TRBJ2-2; D might be TRBD2 (6 bases). Trimming pared 8 bases from V and 1 base from J, leaving 14 bases between. The CDR3 is made up of 15 amino acids. The V gene's germline CDR1 is SGHTA and CDR2 FQGNSA. The CDR3 DNA reads TGTGCCAGCCCCTCCCCCGGGAGGAACACCGGGGAGCTGTTTTTT. Residues: CASPSPGRNTGELFF.

This clone was seen repeatedly, ten times or more. The V gene is TRBV19, the J gene TRBJ1-1; the D gene is possibly TRBD1 (6 bases). CDR3 size: 14 residues. Trimming left V 6 bases short and J 6 bases short, with 17 bases between. In germline, CDR1 is LNHDA, CDR2 SQIVND (reference sequence). Here the CDR3 DNA reads TGTGCCAGTAGCCCCCCCCGACAGGTCCCTGAAGCTTTCTTT. This sequence encodes CASSPPRQVPEAFF.

The chain employs TRBV5-5 and TRBJ1-2, with D possibly being TRBD1 (5 bases). There are 14 residues in the CDR3. Germline V gives CDR1 SGHKS, CDR2 YYEKEE (reference sequence). V shed 1 base and J shed 6 bases, with 13 bases lying between them. CDR3 coding DNA: TGTGCCAGCAGCTTGACAGTAGGGGATAATGGCTACACCTTC. It yields the protein CASSLTVGDNGYTF.

The rearrangement uses TRBV9 and TRBJ2-5; perhaps TRBD2 as D (5 bases). Germline V gene lookup returns CDR1 SGDLS and CDR2 YYNGEE. Trimming removed 3 bases at V and 5 bases at J, with 17 bases between. The CDR3 consists of 15 residues. This CDR3 reads CASSGSPTRVETQYF. Here the CDR3 DNA reads TGTGCCAGCAGCGGGTCCCCGACGCGGGTTGAGACCCAGTACTTC.

The chain uses TRBV9 and TRBJ2-1, with 8 bases that match TRBD1. Germline lookup yields CDR1 SGDLS and CDR2 YYNGEE. After removal of 4 bases from V and 1 base from J, the junction contained 4 bases not matched to a gene. The CDR3 runs 15 residues. The CDR3 is CASSIGQGSYNEQFF. The CDR3 DNA reads TGTGCCAGCAGCATTGGACAGGGTTCCTACAATGAGCAGTTCTTC.

This sequence joins TRBV18 and TRBJ2-3, with 11 positions matching TRBD1. V shed 3 bases, J shed 2 bases, and the junction held 4 bases outside the gene matches. Germline values: CDR1 KGHSH, CDR2 LQKENI. The CDR3 consists of 16 residues. The CDR3, as DNA: TGTGCCAGCTCACCCATCGGACAGGGGGCCACAGATACGCAGTATTTT. This sequence encodes CASSPIGQGATDTQYF.

This clone was counted only a few times. The chain employs TRBV7-6 and TRBJ1-1, with D unclear. CDR3 length: 13 amino acids. In germline, CDR1 is SGHVS, CDR2 FNYEAQ. The V end was cut by 1 base, the J end by 5 bases, with 8 bases between. The CDR3 protein is CASSLDARTEAFF. The CDR3 DNA reads TGTGCCAGCAGCTTAGACGCTCGGACTGAAGCTTTCTTT. Supplemented by reference TRBV7-6 and TRBJ1-1, the full variable domain reads GAGVSQSPRYKVTKRGQDVALRCDPISGHVSLYWYRQALGQGPEFLTYFNYEAQQDKSGLPNDRFSAERPEGSISTLTIQRTEQRDSAMYRCASSLDARTEAFFGQGTRLTVV.

The CDR3: CAISESEGPDTQYF. CDR3 nucleotides: TGTGCCATCAGTGAGTCGGAGGGGCCAGATACGCAGTATTTT. This sequence joins TRBV10-3 and TRBJ2-3, with a possible D match to TRBD2 (6 bases). The CDR3 runs 14 residues. Trimming took 0 bases from V and 4 from J, leaving 8 bases between them. CDR1 is ENHRY and CDR2 is SYGVKD in the germline V gene.

This clone was seen at least ten times. The J gene is TRBJ1-2, the V gene TRBV7-3, with D unresolved. The germline gives CDR1 SGHTA, CDR2 FQGTGA. V lost 3 bases and J lost 3, with 8 bases in between. This CDR3 has 13 amino acids. Here the CDR3 reads CASSLAGYYGYTF. CDR3 sequence (DNA): TGTGCCAGCAGCTTGGCGGGGTACTATGGCTACACCTTC.

This chain joins TRBV29-1 and TRBJ1-5; D unclear. V lost 6 bases and J 5 bases, leaving 17 bases between the germline ends. The CDR3 runs to 14 residues. Per the germline V gene, CDR1 is SQVTM and CDR2 is ANQGSEA. The CDR3 loop reads CSVAVGERDQPQHF. CDR3 in DNA: TGCAGCGTCGCCGTCGGGGAGAGAGATCAGCCCCAGCATTTT.